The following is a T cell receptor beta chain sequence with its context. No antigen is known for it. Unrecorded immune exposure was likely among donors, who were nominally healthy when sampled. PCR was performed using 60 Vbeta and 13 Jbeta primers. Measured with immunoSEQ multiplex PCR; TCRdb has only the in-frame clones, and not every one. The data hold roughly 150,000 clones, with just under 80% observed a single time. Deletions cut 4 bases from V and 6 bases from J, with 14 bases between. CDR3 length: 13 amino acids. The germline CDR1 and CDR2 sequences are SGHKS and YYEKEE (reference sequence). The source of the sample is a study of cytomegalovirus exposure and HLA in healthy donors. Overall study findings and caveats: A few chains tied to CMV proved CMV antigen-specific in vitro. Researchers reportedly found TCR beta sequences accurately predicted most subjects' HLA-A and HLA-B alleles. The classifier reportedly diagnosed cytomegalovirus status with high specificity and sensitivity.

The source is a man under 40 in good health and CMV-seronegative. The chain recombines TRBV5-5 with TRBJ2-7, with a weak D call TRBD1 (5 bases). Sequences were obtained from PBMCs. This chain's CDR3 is CASSMSTRGEQYF. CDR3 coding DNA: TGTGCCAGCAGCATGTCGACAAGGGGCGAGCAGTACTTC.